What follows are 4 T cell receptor beta chains derived from one specimen sequenced in a study of shared clonotypes between healthy human individuals. Sequencing was performed with immunoSEQ multiplex PCR; in TCRdb, only in-frame clones are kept and a portion is missing. The table shows 600,000 to 750,000 clones, with roughly two thirds occurring only once. The sequenced sample consisted of memory CD4+ T cells sorted from blood. Subset described: CD45RA-negative fraction. The receptors here all came from a woman under 40 in good health.

V is TRBV19 and J is TRBJ2-2; D gene unclear. CDR3 length: 11 residues. Trimming removed 8 bases at V and 7 bases at J, with 8 bases between. CDR1 is LNHDA, CDR2 SQIVND, per germline (reference sequence). Written as DNA, the CDR3 is TGTGCCAGTGCTATATACGGGGAGCTGTTTTTT. Its translation is CASAIYGELFF.

This clone showed up just a few times. The chain joins TRBV16 to TRBJ1-1, with 9 bases lining up with TRBD1. Germline CDR1 reads KGHSY; CDR2 reads FQNENV. The ends lost 0 bases at V and 3 bases at J; junction bases unmatched: 8. The CDR3 has 17 residues. The CDR3 sequence is CASSQSSRQGVDTEAFF. DNA of the CDR3: TGTGCCAGCAGCCAATCCTCCAGACAGGGGGTGGACACTGAAGCTTTCTTT.

CDR3 residues: CASSRELAGYNEQFF. The DNA for the CDR3 is TGTGCCAGCAGCAGGGAACTAGCGGGTTACAATGAGCAGTTCTTC. J is TRBJ2-1 and V is TRBV5-4; 9 bases agree with TRBD2. CDR1 SGHNT and CDR2 YYREEE come from the germline V gene (reference sequence). This CDR3 region has 15 residues. V lost 4 bases, J lost 4 bases, and 6 bases stayed unmatched.

This sequence joins TRBV14 and TRBJ2-5, with D maybe TRBD1 (6 bases). V was cut by 5 bases and J by 2 bases, with 9 bases left in between. Germline CDR1 reads SGHDN; CDR2 reads FVKESK. This CDR3 is built from 13 residues. CDR3 bases: TGTGCCAGCAGCGGACAGATTCAAGAGACCCAGTACTTC. Translated, it gives CASSGQIQETQYF.